This T cell receptor (beta chain) was profiled in a study of blood T cell repertoires in COVID-19. Study-wide context: Sites across the United States, Italy and Spain contributed samples from acute and convalescent COVID-19. Sources were T cells, B-cell-depleted T cells, or PBMCs; the material itself was cDNA or gDNA.

The length of the CDR3 is 13 residues. The germline gives CDR1 MDHEN, CDR2 SYDVKM. V lost 3 bases to trimming and J lost 4 bases, with 9 bases between them. The assay was immunoSEQ multiplex PCR, and TCRdb's table has in-frame clones only and misses some. The sample lists around 170,000 clones; roughly 86% were seen once. This TCR was recovered from a woman under 40 with active or convalescent COVID-19. Sequencing was performed on peripheral blood. The V gene is TRBV28, the J gene TRBJ1-2, with TRBD1 as a possible D gene (5 bases). The CDR3 DNA reads as TGTGCCAGCAGTTTTGACAGATCCTATGGCTACACCTTC. Its translation: CASSFDRSYGYTF.